What follows are 8 T cell receptor beta chains derived from one specimen sequenced in a study of early T cells in non-severe SARS-CoV-2 infection. MiXCR, run by TCRdb on the 5' RACE reads, gives a single entry per CDR3 protein. The sample carries roughly 80,000 distinct CDR3 sequences, approximately 9.1% recorded once. Sequencing input: whole blood. The origin of the receptors is an adult who was a healthcare worker with PCR-confirmed SARS-CoV-2 infection or an uninfected control (not recorded which).

This clonotype was observed at least ten times. V and J are TRBV12-3 or TRBV12-4 and TRBJ1-1; TRBD1 aligns across 9 bases. The CDR3 runs 14 residues. The J segment lost 5 bases and the V segment lost 6 bases, leaving 7 bases of the junction unmatched. CDR3 DNA: TGTGCCAGCAGCGAAAAGACAGGGGGGACTGAAGCTTTCTTT. Translated: CASSEKTGGTEAFF.

This clonotype was found a few times. J is TRBJ1-5 and V is TRBV28; TRBD1 aligns across 7 bases. This CDR3 contains 16 residues. Germline values: CDR1 MDHEN, CDR2 SYDVKM. The V segment lost 5 bases and the J segment 7 bases; nucleotides outside the gene matches: 14. The CDR3: CASSPPGGRGDQPQHF. The CDR3 DNA reads TGTGCCAGCAGTCCACCCGGAGGCAGGGGGGACCAGCCCCAGCATTTT.

This clonotype was picked up many times. The chain carries TRBV7-8 and TRBJ2-1; 12 nucleotides align to TRBD2. CDR3 length equals 18 residues. CDR1 is SGHVS and CDR2 is FQNEAQ in the germline V gene. The V gene end was trimmed by 5 bases and the J gene end by 4 bases; junction bases not matched to a gene: 12. The CDR3 DNA is TGTGCCAGCAGCACGGGACTAGCGGGCTCTTCCCCATACAATGAGCAGTTCTTC. Its translation: CASSTGLAGSSPYNEQFF.

In its sample, this clonotype was seen many times. V usage is TRBV25-1 and J usage is TRBJ2-7, with 7 bases identical to TRBD2. The J segment lost 4 bases and the V segment lost 6 bases, leaving 6 bases of the junction unmatched. The germline CDR1 and CDR2 sequences are MGHDK and SYGVNS. CDR3 size: 13 residues. Written as DNA, the CDR3 is TGTGCCAGCAGATCAACCGGGGGGTACGAGCAGTACTTC. It translates to CASRSTGGYEQYF.

The V and J genes are TRBV28 and TRBJ2-7; D may correspond to TRBD1 or TRBD2 (5 bases each). The germline V gene encodes CDR1 MDHEN and CDR2 SYDVKM. The CDR3 length is 13 residues. Trimming removed 6 bases from V and 2 bases from J, with 11 bases in between. CDR3 bases: TGTGCCAGCAGGGGGGACGGCGCCTACGAGCAGTACTTC. Residues: CASRGDGAYEQYF.

There are a few counts of this clonotype. V is TRBV5-1 and J is TRBJ2-5, with D possibly being TRBD2 (6 bases). Trimming shortened V by 4 bases and J by 2 bases, and 15 bases separated the two germline ends. The CDR3 has 15 amino acids. The germline CDR1 and CDR2 sequences are SGHRS and YFSETQ. CDR3 nucleotide sequence: TGCGCCAGCAGCGAGGGACTTCCGAAGCAAGAGACCCAGTACTTC. Translation gives CASSEGLPKQETQYF.

This clonotype was counted a few times. This chain joins TRBV28 and TRBJ2-5; a weak D match, TRBD2 (6 bases). Trimming stripped 3 bases from V and 2 bases from J, with 13 bases between. CDR1 and CDR2 (germline): MDHEN, SYDVKM. The CDR3 loop spans 15 amino acids. CDR3 region: CASSLAGEVQETQYF. For the CDR3, the DNA is TGTGCCAGCAGTTTGGCCGGGGAGGTACAAGAGACCCAGTACTTC.

A few counts support this clonotype. This chain uses TRBV20-1 with TRBJ2-3, with 7 bases matching TRBD1. CDR3 length equals 13 residues. J was trimmed by 4 bases and V by 6 bases; bases with no gene match: 7. The V gene's germline CDR1 is DFQATT and CDR2 SNEGSKA (reference sequence). The CDR3 protein is CSAPKQGPDTQYF. The CDR3 nucleotides are TGCAGTGCCCCGAAACAGGGGCCAGATACGCAGTATTTT.